This paragraph reports one TCR beta chain. Its target is unknown. One end of the junction is discordant with germline, which a read error may explain. After template switching added a universal primer site, the resulting cDNA carried unique molecular identifiers. MiXCR, applied by TCRdb to the 5' RACE reads, yields one record per CDR3 protein. The sample yields 500,000 or so distinct CDR3 sequences, around an eighth seen once. The CDR3 is made up of 11 amino acids. Per germline, CDR1 SGHDN and CDR2 FVKESK. The sample originates from a study of identical twins. Study-level points and caveats: Insertion counts were lower in abundant cord blood beta clonotypes, a trend that memory repertoires did not show.

Another study also made use of these data, one on yellow fever vaccine responses in identical twins.

This rearrangement joins TRBV14 to TRBJ1-2, with D unresolved. Sequencing was performed on CD4+ T cells sorted from blood. The receptor comes from a woman under 30 in good health. Here the CDR3 reads CASSQGLAARF. Written as DNA, the CDR3 is TGTGCCAGCAGCCAAGGGCTGGCAGCCCGCTTC.